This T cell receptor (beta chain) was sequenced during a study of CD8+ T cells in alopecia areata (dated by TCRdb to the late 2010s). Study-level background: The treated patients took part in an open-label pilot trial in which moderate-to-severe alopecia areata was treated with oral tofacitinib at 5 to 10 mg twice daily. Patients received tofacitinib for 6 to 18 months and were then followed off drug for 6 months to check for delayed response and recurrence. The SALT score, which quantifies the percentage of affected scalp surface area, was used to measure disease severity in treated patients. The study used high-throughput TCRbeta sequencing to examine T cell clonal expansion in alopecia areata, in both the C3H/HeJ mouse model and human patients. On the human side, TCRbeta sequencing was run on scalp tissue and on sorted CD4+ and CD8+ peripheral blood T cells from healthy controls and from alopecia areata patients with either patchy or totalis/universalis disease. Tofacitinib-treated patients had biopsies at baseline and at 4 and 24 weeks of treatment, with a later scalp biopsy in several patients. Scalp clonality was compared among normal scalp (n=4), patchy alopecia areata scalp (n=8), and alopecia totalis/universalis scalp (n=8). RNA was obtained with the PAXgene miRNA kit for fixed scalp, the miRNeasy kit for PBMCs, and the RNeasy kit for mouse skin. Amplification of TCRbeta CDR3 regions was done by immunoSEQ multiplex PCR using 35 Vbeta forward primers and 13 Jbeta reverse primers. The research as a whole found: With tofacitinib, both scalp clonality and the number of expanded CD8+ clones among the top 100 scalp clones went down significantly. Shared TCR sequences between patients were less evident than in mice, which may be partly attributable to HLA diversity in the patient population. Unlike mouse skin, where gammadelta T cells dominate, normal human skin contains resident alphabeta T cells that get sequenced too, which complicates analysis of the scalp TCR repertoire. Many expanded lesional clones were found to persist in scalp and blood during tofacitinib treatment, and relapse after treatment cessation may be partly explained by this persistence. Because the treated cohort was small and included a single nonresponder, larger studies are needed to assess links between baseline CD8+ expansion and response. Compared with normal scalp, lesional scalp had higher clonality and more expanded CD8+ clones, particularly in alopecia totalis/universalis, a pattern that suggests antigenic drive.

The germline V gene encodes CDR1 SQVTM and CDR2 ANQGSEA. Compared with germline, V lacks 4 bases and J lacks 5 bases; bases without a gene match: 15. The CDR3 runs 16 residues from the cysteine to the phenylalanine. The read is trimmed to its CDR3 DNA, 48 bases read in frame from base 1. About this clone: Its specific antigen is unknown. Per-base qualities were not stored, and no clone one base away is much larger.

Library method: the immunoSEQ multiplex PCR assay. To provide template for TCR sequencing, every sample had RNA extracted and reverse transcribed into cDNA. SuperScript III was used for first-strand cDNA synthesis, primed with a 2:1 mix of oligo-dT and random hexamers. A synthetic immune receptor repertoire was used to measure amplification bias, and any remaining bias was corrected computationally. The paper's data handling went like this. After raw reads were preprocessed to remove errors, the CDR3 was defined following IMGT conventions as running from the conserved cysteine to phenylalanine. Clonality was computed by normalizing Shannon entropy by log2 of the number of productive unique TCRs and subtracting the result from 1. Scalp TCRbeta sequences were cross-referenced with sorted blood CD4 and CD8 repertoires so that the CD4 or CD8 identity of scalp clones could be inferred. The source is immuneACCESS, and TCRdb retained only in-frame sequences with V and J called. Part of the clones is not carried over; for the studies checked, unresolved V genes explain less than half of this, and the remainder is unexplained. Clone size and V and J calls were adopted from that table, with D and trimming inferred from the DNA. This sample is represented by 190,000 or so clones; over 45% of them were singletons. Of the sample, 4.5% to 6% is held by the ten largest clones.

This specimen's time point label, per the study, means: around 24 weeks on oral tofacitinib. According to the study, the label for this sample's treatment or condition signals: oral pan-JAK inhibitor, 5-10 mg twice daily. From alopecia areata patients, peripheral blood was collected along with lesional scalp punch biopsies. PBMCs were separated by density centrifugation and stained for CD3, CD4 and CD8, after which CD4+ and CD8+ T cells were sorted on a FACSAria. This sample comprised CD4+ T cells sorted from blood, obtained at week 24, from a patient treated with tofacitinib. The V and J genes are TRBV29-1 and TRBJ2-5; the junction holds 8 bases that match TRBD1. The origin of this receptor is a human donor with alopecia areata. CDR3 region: CSVGGQGLLGGETQYF. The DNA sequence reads TGCAGCGTTGGCGGACAGGGACTCTTGGGTGGGGAGACCCAGTACTTC.